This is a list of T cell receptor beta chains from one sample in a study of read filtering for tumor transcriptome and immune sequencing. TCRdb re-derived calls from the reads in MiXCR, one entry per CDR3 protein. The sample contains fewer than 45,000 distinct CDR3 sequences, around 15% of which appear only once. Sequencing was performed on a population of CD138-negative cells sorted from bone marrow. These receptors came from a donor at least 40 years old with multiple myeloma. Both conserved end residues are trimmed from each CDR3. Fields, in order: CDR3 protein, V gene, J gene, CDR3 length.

CDR3aa: ASSSDTDTQY; v_gene: TRBV11-2; j_gene: TRBJ2-3; len: 10
CDR3aa: SARGTSGRTYNEQF; v_gene: TRBV20-1; j_gene: TRBJ2-1; len: 14
CDR3aa: ASRPRRAPQY; v_gene: TRBV12-3/TRBV12-4; j_gene: TRBJ2-3; len: 10
CDR3aa: ASRKDLDTGELF; v_gene: TRBV9; j_gene: TRBJ2-2; len: 12
CDR3aa: ASSLGQPTDTQY; v_gene: TRBV5-1; j_gene: TRBJ2-3; len: 12
CDR3aa: ASSARRDTGELF; v_gene: TRBV7-9; j_gene: TRBJ2-2; len: 12
CDR3aa: ASSVQGARETQY; v_gene: TRBV7-9; j_gene: TRBJ2-5; len: 12
CDR3aa: SARDASGRPTRGEQY; v_gene: TRBV20-1; j_gene: TRBJ2-7; len: 15
CDR3aa: ASSFLREGETQY; v_gene: TRBV7-9; j_gene: TRBJ2-5; len: 12
CDR3aa: SARDLTGTYEQY; v_gene: TRBV20-1; j_gene: TRBJ2-7; len: 12
CDR3aa: SATDTYNEQF; v_gene: TRBV29-1; j_gene: TRBJ2-1; len: 10
CDR3aa: SAHGLAGLSYNEQF; v_gene: TRBV20-1; j_gene: TRBJ2-1; len: 14
CDR3aa: SVKLHLATGELF; v_gene: TRBV29-1; j_gene: TRBJ2-2; len: 12
CDR3aa: ASTPRDRGSRRY; v_gene: TRBV2; j_gene: TRBJ2-7; len: 12
CDR3aa: SAGQGDGANVLT; v_gene: TRBV20-1; j_gene: TRBJ2-6; len: 12
CDR3aa: VGEGGIAGELF; v_gene: TRBV29-1; j_gene: TRBJ2-2; len: 11